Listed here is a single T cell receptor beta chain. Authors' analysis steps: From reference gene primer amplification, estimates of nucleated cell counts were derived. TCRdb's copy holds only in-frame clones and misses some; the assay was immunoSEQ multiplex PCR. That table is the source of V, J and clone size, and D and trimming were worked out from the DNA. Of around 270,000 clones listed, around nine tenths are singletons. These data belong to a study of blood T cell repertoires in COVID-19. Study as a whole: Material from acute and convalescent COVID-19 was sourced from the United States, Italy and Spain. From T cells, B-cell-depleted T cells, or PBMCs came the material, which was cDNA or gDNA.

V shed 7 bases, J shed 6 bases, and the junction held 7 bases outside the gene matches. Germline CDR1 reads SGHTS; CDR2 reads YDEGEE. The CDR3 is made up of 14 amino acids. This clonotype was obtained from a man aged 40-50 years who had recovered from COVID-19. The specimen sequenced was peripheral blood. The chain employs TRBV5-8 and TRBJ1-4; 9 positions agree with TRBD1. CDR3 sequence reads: CASSPGQGYEKLFF. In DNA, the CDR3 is TGTGCCAGCTCGCCGGGACAGGGTTATGAAAAACTGTTTTTT.